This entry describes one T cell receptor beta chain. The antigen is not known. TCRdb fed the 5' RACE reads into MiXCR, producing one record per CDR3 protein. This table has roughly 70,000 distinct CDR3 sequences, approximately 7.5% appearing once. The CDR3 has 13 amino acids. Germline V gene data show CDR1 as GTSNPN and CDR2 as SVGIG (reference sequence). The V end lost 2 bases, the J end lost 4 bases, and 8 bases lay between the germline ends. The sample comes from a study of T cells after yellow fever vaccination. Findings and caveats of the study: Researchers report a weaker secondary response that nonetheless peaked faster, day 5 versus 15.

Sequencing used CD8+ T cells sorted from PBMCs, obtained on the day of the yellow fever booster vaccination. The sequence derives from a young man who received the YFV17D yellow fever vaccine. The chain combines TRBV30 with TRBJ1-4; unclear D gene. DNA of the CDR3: TGTGCCTGGAGTTTCGGCAGTAATGAAAAACTGTTTTTT. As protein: CAWSFGSNEKLFF.